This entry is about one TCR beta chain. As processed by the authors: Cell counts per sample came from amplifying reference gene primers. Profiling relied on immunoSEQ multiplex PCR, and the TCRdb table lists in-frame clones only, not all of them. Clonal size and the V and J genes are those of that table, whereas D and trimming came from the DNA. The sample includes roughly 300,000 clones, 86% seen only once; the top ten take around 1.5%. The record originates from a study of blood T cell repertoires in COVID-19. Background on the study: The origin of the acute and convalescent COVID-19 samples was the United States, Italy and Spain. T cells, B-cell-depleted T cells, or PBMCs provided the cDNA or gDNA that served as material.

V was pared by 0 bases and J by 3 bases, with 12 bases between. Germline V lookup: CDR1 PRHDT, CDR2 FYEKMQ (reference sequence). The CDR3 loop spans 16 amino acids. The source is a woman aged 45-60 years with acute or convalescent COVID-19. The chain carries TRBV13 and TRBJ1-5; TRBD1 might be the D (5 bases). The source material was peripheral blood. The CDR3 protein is CASSLGGEGVNQPQHF. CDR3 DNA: TGTGCCAGCAGCTTAGGGGGCGAAGGGGTCAATCAGCCCCAGCATTTT.